This passage covers 13 T cell receptor beta chains from one sample sequenced in a study of shared clonotypes between healthy human individuals. The table came from immunoSEQ multiplex PCR; TCRdb's copy has only in-frame clones and leaves some out. Of roughly 480,000 clones listed, 70% to 85% are singletons. Sequencing was done on a sample of PBMCs. The origin of the receptors is a woman in her 40s in good health. Some clones in this sample may be carry-over from other donors' samples.

V gene TRBV5-1 combines with J gene TRBJ2-1; no clear D. The ends were cut back, 0 bases at V and 5 bases at J, with 9 bases in the middle. This CDR3 contains 14 residues. Germline CDR1 is SGHRS and CDR2 is YFSETQ. The CDR3 DNA follows: TGCGCCAGCAGCTTGGCAACAGCTCACAATGAGCAGTTCTTC. This translates into CASSLATAHNEQFF.

This clone showed up just once. The chain links TRBV2 to TRBJ2-7, with TRBD2 identical over 13 bases. V lost 5 bases to trimming and J lost 4 bases; unmatched junction nucleotides: 5. The CDR3 spans 15 residues. Germline CDR1 is SNHLY and CDR2 is FYNNEI. Written as DNA, the CDR3 is TGTGCCAGCAGTTACGGACTAGCGGGAGTTTACGAGCAGTACTTC. It yields the protein CASSYGLAGVYEQYF.

This clone was recorded a few times. An end of the junction does not agree with germline; a read error may underlie this. The chain links TRBV5-5 to TRBJ1-2; D remains unclear. Germline assignment: CDR1 SGHKS and CDR2 YYEKEE (reference sequence). The CDR3 totals 11 residues. The CDR3 loop reads CASSLSGPLNF. The DNA for the CDR3 is TGTGCCAGCAGCTTGAGTGGCCCTCTCAACTTC. Looking up the rest from reference TRBV5-5 and TRBJ1-2 gives the full variable domain: DAGVTQSPTHLIKTRGQQVTLRCSPISGHKSVSWYQQVLGQGPQFIFQYYEKEERGRGNFPDRFSARQFPNYSSELNVNALLLGDSALYLCASSLSGPLNFGSGTRLTVV.

This clone was picked up many times. The V gene is TRBV30, the J gene TRBJ2-3; 7 positions match TRBD2. J gave up 5 bases and V 3 bases, and 5 bases lay outside the gene matches. This CDR3 comprises 13 residues. Per germline, CDR1 GTSNPN and CDR2 SVGIG (reference sequence). CDR3 DNA sequence: TGTGCCTGGAGAGGACTAGAACGAGATACGCAGTATTTT. It specifies CAWRGLERDTQYF. Drawing the rest from reference TRBV30 and TRBJ2-3, the complete variable domain is SQTIHQWPATLVQPVGSPLSLECTVEGTSNPNLYWYRQAAGRGLQLLFYSVGIGQISSEVPQNLSASRPQDRQFILSSKKLLLSDSGFYLCAWRGLERDTQYFGPGTRLTVL.

This chain joins TRBV18 and TRBJ1-2, with 8 bases aligning to TRBD1. V shed 3 bases, J shed 12 bases, and the junction held 6 bases outside the gene matches. There are 12 residues in the CDR3. Germline V gives CDR1 KGHSH, CDR2 LQKENI. CDR3 in amino acids: CASSPPGQEHTF. In DNA form, the CDR3 reads TGTGCCAGCTCACCCCCGGGACAGGAACACACCTTC.

The sample holds one count of this clone. V and J are TRBV5-5 and TRBJ1-1; TRBD1 matches 7 bases. The CDR3 runs to 14 residues. V dropped 1 base and J dropped 4; count of bases not matched to a gene: 4. Germline lookup yields CDR1 SGHKS and CDR2 YYEKEE (reference sequence). CDR3 residues: CASSLRGLGTEAFF. DNA of the CDR3: TGTGCCAGCAGCTTGAGGGGGCTTGGCACTGAAGCTTTCTTT.

This clone was observed a handful of times. The V gene is TRBV21-1, the J gene TRBJ2-7. TRBV21-1 counts as a pseudogene. This CDR3 has 18 residues. Here the CDR3 reads CASRTPGAGSDARHEQYF. CDR3 coding DNA: TGTGCCAGCAGAACCCCGGGGGCAGGGAGCGACGCTCGCCACGAGCAGTACTTC.

V gene TRBV2 combines with J gene TRBJ1-5; D unclear. Germline values: CDR1 SNHLY, CDR2 FYNNEI. Trimming pared 7 bases from V and 2 bases from J, leaving 18 bases between. This CDR3 has 16 residues. The CDR3 coding sequence is TGTGCCAGCACCTTTCGGATCGTTGGAGGCAATCAGCCCCAGCATTTT. This encodes CASTFRIVGGNQPQHF.

This clone has a single count. The V gene is TRBV5-1, the J gene TRBJ2-5, with D possibly TRBD2 on 6 matching bases. Trimming cost V 0 bases and J 3 bases, with 12 bases left between them. The V gene's germline CDR1 is SGHRS and CDR2 YFSETQ. The CDR3 loop spans 15 amino acids. The CDR3 region is CASSLVLAAEETQYF. The CDR3 coding sequence is TGCGCCAGCAGCTTGGTTTTAGCGGCCGAAGAGACCCAGTACTTC.

The V and J genes are TRBV7-5 and TRBJ2-5; the table's D call, TRBD1, was not checked against the DNA. TRBV7-5 is reported as a pseudogene. The CDR3 has 16 amino acids. The CDR3 reads CARSKGTGRKEETQYF. The CDR3 DNA is TGTGCCAGAAGCAAAGGGACAGGGCGGAAGGAAGAGACCCAGTACTTC.

The V gene is TRBV5-1, the J gene TRBJ1-2, with D possibly matching TRBD1 (5 bases). The germline gives CDR1 SGHRS, CDR2 YFSETQ. The CDR3 is 14 amino acids. The V and J ends lost 0 bases and 4 bases respectively, with 10 bases between them. CDR3 in DNA: TGCGCCAGCAGCTTGGACAGGAACTCCTATGGCTACACCTTC. Translated, it gives CASSLDRNSYGYTF.

This clone was detected only a few times. The gene calls are TRBV15 and TRBJ1-1; TRBD1 aligns across 7 bases. The CDR3 sequence is 14 residues long. Unmatched junction bases numbered 3, after V lost 0 bases and J lost 5 bases. The germline gives CDR1 LNHNV, CDR2 YYDKDF (reference sequence). Written as DNA, the CDR3 is TGTGCCACCAGCAGAGACGGACAGGTAACTGAAGCTTTCTTT. Protein sequence: CATSRDGQVTEAFF.

The V and J genes are TRBV19 and TRBJ1-5; 8 bases fit TRBD1. Germline values: CDR1 LNHDA, CDR2 SQIVND (reference sequence). Losses at the gene ends were 6 bases for V and 4 bases for J; bases not matched to a gene: 2. The CDR3 has 13 amino acids. This CDR3 reads CASRTGVNQPQHF. In DNA form, the CDR3 reads TGTGCCAGTAGGACAGGGGTGAATCAGCCCCAGCATTTT. Full variable domain (missing parts from reference TRBV19 and TRBJ1-5): DGGITQSPKYLFRKEGQNVTLSCEQNLNHDAMYWYRQDPGQGLRLIYYSQIVNDFQKGDIAEGYSVSREKKESFPLTVTSAQKNPTAFYLCASRTGVNQPQHFGDGTRLSIL.